The 29 T cell receptor beta chains given below trace back to one sample, sequenced in a study of blood T cell repertoires in COVID-19. Repertoires were generated with immunoSEQ multiplex PCR, while TCRdb's copy carries only in-frame clones and drops some. The table lists some 270,000 clones, roughly 84% of them singletons. The sequenced sample consisted of PBMCs or T cells enriched from blood (not recorded which). The receptors were gathered from a woman between 45 and 65 years old who had been exposed to COVID-19.

This sequence joins TRBV7-2 and TRBJ1-2; D is unresolved. Trimming shortened V by 2 bases and J by 7 bases, and 11 bases separated the two germline ends. Germline CDR1 reads SGHTA; CDR2 reads FQGNSA. CDR3 length: 13 amino acids. CDR3 loop: CASSLIPFGGYTF. The CDR3 bases are TGTGCCAGCAGCTTAATTCCGTTCGGTGGCTACACCTTC. Looking up the rest from reference TRBV7-2 and TRBJ1-2 gives the full variable domain: GAGVSQSPSNKVTEKGKDVELRCDPISGHTALYWYRQSLGQGLEFLIYFQGNSAPDKSGLPSDRFSAERTGGSVSTLTIQRTQQEDSAVYLCASSLIPFGGYTFGSGTRLTVV.

CDR3 sequence reads: CASSVTAGNYQETQYF. The CDR3, as DNA: TGTGCCAGCAGTGTTACCGCGGGGAATTACCAAGAGACCCAGTACTTC. The J gene is TRBJ2-5, the V gene TRBV2; D perhaps matches TRBD2 (6 bases). From germline, CDR1 is SNHLY and CDR2 FYNNEI. The V end was cut by 4 bases, the J end by 0 bases, with 15 bases between. This CDR3 region has 16 residues.

This clone is a singleton in its sample. This rearrangement joins TRBV9 to TRBJ1-1; tentative D call: TRBD1 (6 bases). Germline CDR1 is SGDLS and CDR2 is YYNGEE. This CDR3 contains 18 residues. Deletions cut 3 bases from V and 5 bases from J, with 26 bases between. As DNA, the CDR3 is TGTGCCAGCAGCGCAGGGGATCCTCTTCCCCCTCTGGGGACTGAAGCTTTCTTT. It yields the protein CASSAGDPLPPLGTEAFF.

The chain uses TRBV12-3 or TRBV12-4 and TRBJ1-1, with TRBD1 as a possible D gene (5 bases). Trimming shortened V by 0 bases and J by 10 bases, and 12 bases separated the two germline ends. This CDR3 has 13 amino acids. The CDR3 DNA reads as TGTGCCAGCAGTTTAGCGAACAGGTGGAGAGCTTTCTTT. Its protein product is CASSLANRWRAFF.

This clone turned up a few times. V usage is TRBV18 and J usage is TRBJ1-2; D might be TRBD1 (5 bases). This CDR3 has 16 residues. Germline-derived CDR1 and CDR2 are KGHSH and LQKENI. The V and J ends lost 1 base and 4 bases respectively, with 16 bases between them. The CDR3 loop is CASSPRGQGNPYGYTF. As DNA, the CDR3 is TGTGCCAGCTCACCACGGGGTCAGGGTAACCCCTATGGCTACACCTTC.

The chain is built from TRBV5-1 and TRBJ2-5, with 7 bases identical to TRBD2. Germline values: CDR1 SGHRS, CDR2 YFSETQ. J gave up 1 base and V 0 bases, and 3 bases lay outside the gene matches. The CDR3 spans 15 residues. The chain's CDR3 is CASSLVVAGQETQYF. CDR3 DNA sequence: TGCGCCAGCAGCTTGGTAGTAGCGGGCCAAGAGACCCAGTACTTC.

V and J are TRBV7-2 and TRBJ2-3; no reliable D call. The CDR3 contains 16 residues. Deletions cut 6 bases from V and 1 base from J, with 17 bases between. Germline lookup yields CDR1 SGHTA and CDR2 FQGNSA. The DNA for the CDR3 is TGTGCCAGCAGTAGAATGCGGTCTCGTGGCACAGATACGCAGTATTTT. Its translation: CASSRMRSRGTDTQYF.

This chain uses TRBV7-3 with TRBJ2-5, with TRBD2 matching over 7 bases. The trim removed 4 bases at V and 1 base at J, leaving 6 bases unmatched. This CDR3 is built from 15 residues. Looked up from germline, CDR1 is SGHTA and CDR2 is FQGTGA. The CDR3 is CASSSQRGAQETQYF. The DNA of the CDR3 is TGTGCCAGCAGCTCCCAGCGGGGCGCCCAAGAGACCCAGTACTTC.

The rearrangement links TRBV18 to TRBJ1-1; 8 nucleotides align to TRBD1. The V gene end was trimmed by 3 bases and the J gene end by 8 bases; junction bases not matched to a gene: 5. Per the germline V gene, CDR1 is KGHSH and CDR2 is LQKENI. This CDR3 spans 13 amino acids. The CDR3 DNA follows: TGTGCCAGCTCACCCGGACAGGGTTTAGAAGCTTTCTTT. Translation gives CASSPGQGLEAFF.

CDR3 coding DNA: TGTGCCAGTAGTACAAGAGTCCAAAACACTGAAGCTTTCTTT. Protein product: CASSTRVQNTEAFF. The chain employs TRBV19 and TRBJ1-1; D call uncertain. Trimming took off 4 bases at V and 2 bases at J, with 11 bases between the two ends. From germline, CDR1 is LNHDA and CDR2 SQIVND (reference sequence). CDR3 size: 14 residues.

The V gene is TRBV3-1 (or the pseudogene TRBV3-2), the J gene TRBJ2-3; 11 positions match TRBD2. The ends lost 2 bases at V and 4 bases at J; junction bases unmatched: 8. Germline loops: CDR1 LGHDT, CDR2 YNNKEL (reference sequence). This CDR3 comprises 17 residues. The CDR3 nucleotides are TGTGCCAGCAGCCAAACTTATAGCGGGGGGGCATCAGATACGCAGTATTTT. Translated: CASSQTYSGGASDTQYF.

The CDR3, as DNA: TGTGCCAGCCAGACAGGTCCCTTCTACGAGCAGTACTTC. Translated: CASQTGPFYEQYF. This sequence joins TRBV6-5 and TRBJ2-7; tentative D call: TRBD1 (6 bases). Germline lookup yields CDR1 MNHEY and CDR2 SVGAGI. The CDR3 spans 13 residues. The V end lost 8 bases, the J end lost 3 bases, and 14 bases lay between the germline ends.

The chain has TRBV5-1 and TRBJ2-2; D possibly corresponds to TRBD1 (5 bases). Trimming shortened V by 2 bases and J by 7 bases, and 15 bases separated the two germline ends. The CDR3 spans 15 residues. Germline CDR1 reads SGHRS; CDR2 reads YFSETQ. The CDR3 spells CASSLTGEWGGELFF. For the CDR3, the DNA is TGCGCCAGCAGCTTAACAGGTGAGTGGGGCGGGGAGCTGTTTTTT. Variable domain in full (rest from reference TRBV5-1 and TRBJ2-2): KAGVTQTPRYLIKTRGQQVTLSCSPISGHRSVSWYQQTPGQGLQFLFEYFSETQRNKGNFPGRFSGRQFSNSRSEMNVSTLELGDSALYLCASSLTGEWGGELFFGEGSRLTVL.

This chain connects TRBV25-1 to TRBJ2-7; 7 nucleotides align to TRBD1. There are 14 residues in the CDR3. Germline V CDR1 and CDR2: MGHDK, SYGVNS. Unmatched junction bases numbered 6, after V lost 5 bases and J lost 2 bases. Written as DNA, the CDR3 is TGTGCCAGCAGTTTCCGGGACAGACCCTACGAGCAGTACTTC. Encoded protein: CASSFRDRPYEQYF.

The V call is TRBV7-9, the J call TRBJ1-1, with 8 bases that match TRBD1. Germline V gene lookup returns CDR1 SEHNR and CDR2 FQNEAQ (reference sequence). V lost 1 base to trimming and J lost 8 bases; unmatched junction nucleotides: 6. The CDR3 length is 14 residues. The CDR3 nucleotides are TGTGCCAGCAGCTTAGAGAGTCAGGGGGCGGAAGCTTTCTTT. Protein product: CASSLESQGAEAFF.

V usage is TRBV6-5 and J usage is TRBJ1-2, with D perhaps matching TRBD1 (6 bases). The length of the CDR3 is 12 residues. Germline values: CDR1 MNHEY, CDR2 SVGAGI. V was trimmed by 4 bases and J by 8 bases, leaving 11 bases between them. The CDR3: CASSFSGVGYTF. In DNA form, the CDR3 reads TGTGCCAGCAGTTTTTCAGGGGTCGGCTACACCTTC.

The gene calls are TRBV10-3 and TRBJ2-3, with 8 bases matching TRBD1. The CDR3 consists of 15 residues. CDR1 ENHRY and CDR2 SYGVKD come from the germline V gene. The V and J ends lost 3 bases and 0 bases, in that order; junction bases with no gene match: 2. CDR3 nucleotides: TGTGCCATCAGTGACCGGGACAGGAGCACAGATACGCAGTATTTT. This codes for CAISDRDRSTDTQYF.

CDR3 residues: CASSVPGNTEAFF. For the CDR3, the DNA is TGCGCCAGCAGTGTACCAGGGAACACTGAAGCTTTCTTT. J is TRBJ1-1 and V is TRBV10-2; D is uncertain. Germline V gene data show CDR1 as WSHSY and CDR2 as SAAADI. Trimming removed 4 bases at V and 1 base at J, with 7 bases between. The CDR3 runs to 13 residues.

This clone occurred once. V usage is TRBV4-3 and J usage is TRBJ2-1; D gene unclear. This CDR3 is built from 17 residues. Trimming pared 0 bases from V and 3 bases from J, leaving 15 bases between. In germline, CDR1 is LGHNA, CDR2 YSLEER. CDR3 region: CASSQDLTQEFYNEQFF. In DNA form, the CDR3 reads TGCGCCAGCAGCCAAGATCTCACGCAGGAATTCTACAATGAGCAGTTCTTC.

The rearrangement joins TRBV9 to TRBJ1-1; D not resolved. The V gene's germline CDR1 is SGDLS and CDR2 YYNGEE. Trimming stripped 6 bases from V and 0 bases from J, with 12 bases between. This CDR3 spans 14 amino acids. CDR3: CASTPREVNTEAFF. The CDR3, as DNA: TGTGCCAGCACCCCGAGGGAAGTGAACACTGAAGCTTTCTTT.

The rearrangement uses TRBV10-3 and TRBJ2-1; D might be TRBD2 (5 bases). The germline V and J ends were trimmed by 7 bases and 7 bases, with 20 bases remaining between them. From germline, CDR1 is ENHRY and CDR2 SYGVKD. The CDR3 has 15 residues. The CDR3 region has the DNA TGTGCCATCACCCCCAGACTGGGAGTGGGGAATGAGCAGTTCTTC. Translation: CAITPRLGVGNEQFF.

This chain links TRBV6-4 with TRBJ2-6; D perhaps matches TRBD2 (5 bases). The CDR3 has 17 amino acids. The germline CDR1 and CDR2 sequences are MRHNA and SNTAGT. Trimming stripped 8 bases from V and 0 bases from J, with 17 bases between. CDR3 bases: TGTGCCAGCGATGGTACAGTAGAGGGCTCTGGGGCCAACGTCCTGACTTTC. The encoded protein is CASDGTVEGSGANVLTF.

The chain couples TRBV19 to TRBJ1-6; a weak D match, TRBD1 (5 bases). With 0 bases removed from V and 10 bases from J, the gap between germline ends came to 13 bases. From germline, CDR1 is LNHDA and CDR2 SQIVND (reference sequence). This CDR3 has 15 residues. The CDR3 region is CASSIDSRVNSPLHF. Written as DNA, the CDR3 is TGTGCCAGTAGTATAGATTCCAGGGTGAACTCACCCCTCCACTTT.

The rearrangement links TRBV18 to TRBJ2-1; D might be TRBD2 (6 bases). Per the germline V gene, CDR1 is KGHSH and CDR2 is LQKENI. This CDR3 has 15 amino acids. Trimming left V 3 bases short and J 5 bases short, with 14 bases between. The CDR3 nucleotides read TGTGCCAGCTCACCCACCCGCGGGACCGACAATGAGCAGTTCTTC. Translation: CASSPTRGTDNEQFF.

This clone was seen more than once but under ten times. The rearrangement joins TRBV11-2 to TRBJ2-7; D is perhaps TRBD1 (6 bases). CDR1 is SGHAT and CDR2 is FQNNGV in the germline V gene. Trimming took off 0 bases at V and 4 bases at J, with 13 bases between the two ends. The CDR3 length is 15 residues. CDR3 bases: TGTGCCAGCAGCTTAGAGGCAGGGGTCAATTACGAGCAGTACTTC. Translation: CASSLEAGVNYEQYF.

This chain links TRBV9 with TRBJ2-7; 7 bases are shared with TRBD2. The V segment lost 3 bases and the J segment 7 bases; nucleotides outside the gene matches: 10. The germline CDR1 and CDR2 sequences are SGDLS and YYNGEE. CDR3 length: 14 residues. The CDR3, as DNA: TGTGCCAGCAGCGACCGACCATTGGGGGGGGAGCAGTACTTC. Its protein is CASSDRPLGGEQYF. The variable domain in full, with the rest retrieved from reference TRBV9 and TRBJ2-7, is DSGVTQTPKHLITATGQRVTLRCSPRSGDLSVYWYQQSLDQGLQFLIQYYNGEERAKGNILERFSAQQFPDLHSELNLSSLELGDSALYFCASSDRPLGGEQYFGPGTRLTVT.

The V call is TRBV5-4, the J call TRBJ1-1; a weak D match, TRBD1 (5 bases). The CDR3 extends over 14 amino acids. Trimming removed 1 base from V and 0 bases from J, with 7 bases in between. Per germline, CDR1 SGHNT and CDR2 YYREEE (reference sequence). The CDR3 DNA follows: TGTGCCAGCAGCTTGCAGGGAATGAACACTGAAGCTTTCTTT. It specifies CASSLQGMNTEAFF.

The V and J genes are TRBV2 and TRBJ2-7; 7 bases fit TRBD1. The CDR3 runs 13 residues. The V gene end was trimmed by 7 bases and the J gene end by 1 base; junction bases not matched to a gene: 4. Germline CDR1 is SNHLY and CDR2 is FYNNEI. The CDR3 nucleotides read TGTGCCAGCAAACAGGGGCCATCCTACGAGCAGTACTTC. This codes for CASKQGPSYEQYF.

To note about this clone: The same CDR3 is also encoded by other DNA sequences in this sample. The chain carries TRBV5-1 and TRBJ1-3, with a tentative D call TRBD1 (5 bases). The CDR3 sequence is 14 residues long. Trimming left V 4 bases short and J 1 base short, with 9 bases between. CDR1 is SGHRS, CDR2 YFSETQ, per germline. The CDR3: CASSPTVSGNTIYF. DNA for the CDR3: TGCGCCAGCAGCCCGACAGTTTCTGGAAACACCATATATTTT.